The present TCR beta chain was sequenced within a study of T-cell memory formation after mild COVID-19. Overall study context: TCR clustering was largely donor specific. Study outcomes and limitations: The appearance of some responding clones in pre-infection memory suggested that cross-reactive memory joined.

About this clonotype: Antigen: not known.

Each CDR3 protein is one row after TCRdb ran MiXCR on the 5' RACE reads. The data contain 150,000 to 200,000 distinct CDR3 sequences, more than 12% of them singletons. V dropped 3 bases and J dropped 6 bases, with 12 bases sitting between them. Germline V CDR1 and CDR2: LNHDA, SQIVND (reference sequence). The CDR3 is 13 residues long. Source material: PBMCs or a T cell subset sorted from them (not recorded which). This chain connects TRBV19 to TRBJ2-7; D assignment may be TRBD1 or TRBD2 (5 bases each). The clonotype comes from an adult woman who had mild COVID-19 (a few samples of this study predate the infection). Cell type and time point are not known. This CDR3 reads CASSMIGTIEQYF. DNA of the CDR3: TGTGCCAGTAGTATGATAGGGACGATCGAGCAGTACTTC.